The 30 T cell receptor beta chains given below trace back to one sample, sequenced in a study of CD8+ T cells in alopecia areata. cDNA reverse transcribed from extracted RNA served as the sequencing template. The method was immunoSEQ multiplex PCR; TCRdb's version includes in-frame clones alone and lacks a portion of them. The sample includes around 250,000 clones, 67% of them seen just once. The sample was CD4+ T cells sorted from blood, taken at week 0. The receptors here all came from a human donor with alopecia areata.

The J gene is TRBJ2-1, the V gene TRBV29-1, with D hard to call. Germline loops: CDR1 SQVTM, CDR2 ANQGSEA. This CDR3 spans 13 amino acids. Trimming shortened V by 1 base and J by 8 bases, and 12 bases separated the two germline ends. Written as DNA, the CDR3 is TGCAGCGTTGAAGTAAGTCCTGGGGATGAGCAGTTCTTC. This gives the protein CSVEVSPGDEQFF.

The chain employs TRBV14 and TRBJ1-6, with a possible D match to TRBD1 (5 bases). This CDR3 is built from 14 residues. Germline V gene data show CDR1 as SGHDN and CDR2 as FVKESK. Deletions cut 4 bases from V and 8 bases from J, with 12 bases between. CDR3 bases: TGTGCCAGCAGCCGCCTCAGGGTTGATTCACCCCTCCACTTT. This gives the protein CASSRLRVDSPLHF. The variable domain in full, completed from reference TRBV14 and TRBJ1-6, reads EAGVTQFPSHSVIEKGQTVTLRCDPISGHDNLYWYRRVMGKEIKFLLHFVKESKQDESGMPNNRFLAERTGGTYSTLKVQPAELEDSGVYFCASSRLRVDSPLHFGNGTRLTVT.

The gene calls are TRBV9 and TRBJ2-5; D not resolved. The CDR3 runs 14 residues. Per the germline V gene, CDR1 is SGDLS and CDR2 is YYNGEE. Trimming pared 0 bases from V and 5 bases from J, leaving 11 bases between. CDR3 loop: CASSVGRVQETQYF. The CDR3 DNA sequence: TGTGCCAGCAGCGTAGGGAGAGTACAGGAGACCCAGTACTTC.

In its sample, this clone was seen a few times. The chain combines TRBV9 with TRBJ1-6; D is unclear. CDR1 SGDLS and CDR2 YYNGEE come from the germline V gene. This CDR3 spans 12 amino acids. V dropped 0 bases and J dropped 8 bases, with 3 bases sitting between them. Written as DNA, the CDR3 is TGTGCCAGCAGCGTAGCTGATTCACCCCTCCACTTT. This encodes CASSVADSPLHF. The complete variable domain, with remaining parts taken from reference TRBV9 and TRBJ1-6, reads DSGVTQTPKHLITATGQRVTLRCSPRSGDLSVYWYQQSLDQGLQFLIQYYNGEERAKGNILERFSAQQFPDLHSELNLSSLELGDSALYFCASSVADSPLHFGNGTRLTVT.

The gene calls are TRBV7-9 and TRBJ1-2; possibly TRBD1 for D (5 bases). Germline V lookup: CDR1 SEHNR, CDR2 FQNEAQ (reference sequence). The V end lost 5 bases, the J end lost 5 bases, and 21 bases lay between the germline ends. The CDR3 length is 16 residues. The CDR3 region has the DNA TGTGCCAGCAGCATAAGAGGCAGGGTCGAGGGATATGGCTACACCTTC. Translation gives CASSIRGRVEGYGYTF.

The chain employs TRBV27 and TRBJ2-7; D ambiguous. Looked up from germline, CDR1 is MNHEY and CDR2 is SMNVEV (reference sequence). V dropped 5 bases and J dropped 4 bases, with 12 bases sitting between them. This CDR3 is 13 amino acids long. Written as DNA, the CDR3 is TGTGCCAGCAGTCACACCGGGCTTTACGAGCAGTACTTC. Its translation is CASSHTGLYEQYF.

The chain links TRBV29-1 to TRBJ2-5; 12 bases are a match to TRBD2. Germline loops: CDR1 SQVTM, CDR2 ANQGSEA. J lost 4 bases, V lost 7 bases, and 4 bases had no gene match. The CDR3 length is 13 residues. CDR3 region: CSAGTSGSETQYF. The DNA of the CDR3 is TGCAGCGCTGGGACTAGCGGGTCAGAGACCCAGTACTTC.

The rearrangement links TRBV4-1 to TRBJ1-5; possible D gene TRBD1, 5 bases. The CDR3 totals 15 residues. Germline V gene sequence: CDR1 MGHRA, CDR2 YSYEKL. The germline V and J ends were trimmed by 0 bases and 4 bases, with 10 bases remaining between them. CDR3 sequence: CASSQDGRTNQPQHF. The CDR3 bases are TGCGCCAGCAGCCAAGATGGACGGACAAATCAGCCCCAGCATTTT.

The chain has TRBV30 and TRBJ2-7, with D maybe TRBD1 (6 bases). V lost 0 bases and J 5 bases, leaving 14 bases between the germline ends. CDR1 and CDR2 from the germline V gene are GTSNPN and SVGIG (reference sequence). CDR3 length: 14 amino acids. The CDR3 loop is CAWSVRGRDNEQYF. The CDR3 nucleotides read TGTGCCTGGAGTGTACGGGGCAGGGACAACGAGCAGTACTTC.

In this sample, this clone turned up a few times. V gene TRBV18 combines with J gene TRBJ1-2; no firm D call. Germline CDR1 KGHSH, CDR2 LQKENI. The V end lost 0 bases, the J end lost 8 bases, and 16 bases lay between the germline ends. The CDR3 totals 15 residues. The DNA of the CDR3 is TGTGCCAGCTCACCACCGAGCCACGGAGGTCGAGGCTACACCTTC. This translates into CASSPPSHGGRGYTF.

The CDR3 sequence is CASGSGMNTEAFF. CDR3 DNA sequence: TGTGCCAGCGGGTCAGGGATGAACACTGAAGCTTTCTTT. The V gene is TRBV6-5, the J gene TRBJ1-1; D is perhaps TRBD1 (5 bases). Germline V gene data show CDR1 as MNHEY and CDR2 as SVGAGI. The CDR3 contains 13 residues. The V gene lost 8 bases and the J gene lost 0 bases, with 10 bases spanning the gap.

The CDR3 is CAISEPEETQYF. CDR3 coding DNA: TGTGCCATCAGTGAGCCGGAAGAGACCCAGTACTTC. This rearrangement joins TRBV10-3 to TRBJ2-5, with D hard to call. Germline V lookup: CDR1 ENHRY, CDR2 SYGVKD. This CDR3 region has 12 residues. V was shortened by 2 bases and J by 3 bases, with 4 bases between the two germline ends.

The DNA of the CDR3 is TGTGCCAGCAGTGAATATCGGGGAGGAGACGAAAAACTGTTTTTT. Residues: CASSEYRGGDEKLFF. The rearrangement joins TRBV25-1 to TRBJ1-4; unclear D gene. Between the trimmed V and J ends, which lost 0 bases and 8 bases, there was a span of 13 bases. The CDR3 extends over 15 amino acids. Germline lookup yields CDR1 MGHDK and CDR2 SYGVNS.

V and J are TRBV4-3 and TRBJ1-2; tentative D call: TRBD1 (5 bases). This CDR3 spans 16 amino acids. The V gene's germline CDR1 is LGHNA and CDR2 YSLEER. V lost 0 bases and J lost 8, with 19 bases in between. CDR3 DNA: TGCGCCAGCAGCCAAGATCGGAGCAGGGCCTCTATGGGCTACACCTTC. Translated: CASSQDRSRASMGYTF.

The CDR3, as DNA: TGCGCCAGCAGCCAATCGGGGGCGGGGGCCCAAGAGACCCAGTACTTC. It specifies CASSQSGAGAQETQYF. The chain is built from TRBV4-3 and TRBJ2-5; D might be TRBD2 (7 bases). The germline V gene encodes CDR1 LGHNA and CDR2 YSLEER. This CDR3 is 16 amino acids long. V was clipped by 2 bases and J by 1 base, with 14 bases between them.

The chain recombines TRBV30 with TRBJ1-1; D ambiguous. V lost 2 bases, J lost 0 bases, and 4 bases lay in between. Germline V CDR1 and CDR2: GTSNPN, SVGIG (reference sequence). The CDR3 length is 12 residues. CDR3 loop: CAWSLVNTEAFF. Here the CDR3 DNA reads TGTGCCTGGAGTTTAGTGAACACTGAAGCTTTCTTT. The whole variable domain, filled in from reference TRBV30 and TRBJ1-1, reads SQTIHQWPATLVQPVGSPLSLECTVEGTSNPNLYWYRQAAGRGLQLLFYSVGIGQISSEVPQNLSASRPQDRQFILSSKKLLLSDSGFYLCAWSLVNTEAFFGQGTRLTVV.

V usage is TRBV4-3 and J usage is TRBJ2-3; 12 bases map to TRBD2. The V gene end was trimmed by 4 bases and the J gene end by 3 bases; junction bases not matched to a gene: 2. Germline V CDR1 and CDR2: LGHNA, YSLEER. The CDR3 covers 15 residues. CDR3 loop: CASSPSGGATDTQYF. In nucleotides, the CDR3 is TGCGCCAGCAGCCCTAGCGGGGGGGCGACAGATACGCAGTATTTT.

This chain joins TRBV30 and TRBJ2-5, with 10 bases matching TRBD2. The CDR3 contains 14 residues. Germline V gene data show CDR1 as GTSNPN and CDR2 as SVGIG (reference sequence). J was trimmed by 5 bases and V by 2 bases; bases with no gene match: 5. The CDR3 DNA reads TGTGCCTGGAGTAAGGTAGCGGGGGGCGAGACCCAGTACTTC. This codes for CAWSKVAGGETQYF.

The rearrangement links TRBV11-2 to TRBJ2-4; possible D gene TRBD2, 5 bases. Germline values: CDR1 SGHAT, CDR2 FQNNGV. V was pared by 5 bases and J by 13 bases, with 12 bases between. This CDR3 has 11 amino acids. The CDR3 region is CASSELDPQYF. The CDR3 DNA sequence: TGTGCCAGCAGCGAACTAGATCCCCAGTACTTC.

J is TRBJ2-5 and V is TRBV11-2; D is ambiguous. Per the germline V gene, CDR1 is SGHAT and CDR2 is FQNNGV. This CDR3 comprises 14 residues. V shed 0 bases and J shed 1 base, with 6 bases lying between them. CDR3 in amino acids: CASSLDQFQETQYF. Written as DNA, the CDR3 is TGTGCCAGCAGCTTAGACCAGTTCCAAGAGACCCAGTACTTC.

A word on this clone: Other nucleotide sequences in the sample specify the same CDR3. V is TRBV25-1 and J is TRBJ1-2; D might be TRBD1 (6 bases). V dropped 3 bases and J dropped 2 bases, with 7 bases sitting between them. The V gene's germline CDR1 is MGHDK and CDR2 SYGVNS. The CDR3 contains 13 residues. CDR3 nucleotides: TGTGCCAGCAGTGAGACAGGAAACTATGGCTACACCTTC. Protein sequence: CASSETGNYGYTF.

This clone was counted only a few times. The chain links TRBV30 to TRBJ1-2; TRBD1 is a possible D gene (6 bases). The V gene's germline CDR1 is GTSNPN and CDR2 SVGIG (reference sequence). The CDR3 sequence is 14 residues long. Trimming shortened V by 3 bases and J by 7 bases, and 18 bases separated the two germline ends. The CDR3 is CAWRPGATTGGYTF. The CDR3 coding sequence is TGTGCCTGGAGGCCGGGGGCGACTACCGGTGGCTACACCTTC.

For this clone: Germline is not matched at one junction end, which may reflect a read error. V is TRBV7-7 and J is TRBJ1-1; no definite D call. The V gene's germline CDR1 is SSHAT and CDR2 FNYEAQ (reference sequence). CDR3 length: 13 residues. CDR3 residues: CASSLDITTEAFF. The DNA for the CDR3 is TGTGCTAGCAGCTTAGATATAACCACTGAAGCTTTCTTT.

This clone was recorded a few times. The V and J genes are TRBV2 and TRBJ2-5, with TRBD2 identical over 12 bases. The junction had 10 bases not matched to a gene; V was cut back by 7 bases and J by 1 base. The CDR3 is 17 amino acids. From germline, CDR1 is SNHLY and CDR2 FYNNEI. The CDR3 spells CASTASRLAGVQETQYF. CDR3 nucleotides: TGTGCCAGCACAGCGAGTCGACTAGCGGGGGTCCAAGAGACCCAGTACTTC.

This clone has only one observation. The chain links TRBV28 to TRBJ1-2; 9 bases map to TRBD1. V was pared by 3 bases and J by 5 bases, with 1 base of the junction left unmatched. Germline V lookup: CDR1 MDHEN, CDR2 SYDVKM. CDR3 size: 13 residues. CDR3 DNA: TGTGCCAGCAGTTTCGGACAGGGGTATGGCTACACCTTC. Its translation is CASSFGQGYGYTF.

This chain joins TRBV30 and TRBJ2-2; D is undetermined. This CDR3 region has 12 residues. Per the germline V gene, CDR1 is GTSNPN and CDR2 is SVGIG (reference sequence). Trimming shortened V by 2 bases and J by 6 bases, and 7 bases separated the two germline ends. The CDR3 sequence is CAWSPLAGELFF. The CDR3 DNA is TGTGCCTGGAGTCCCCTCGCCGGGGAGCTGTTTTTT.

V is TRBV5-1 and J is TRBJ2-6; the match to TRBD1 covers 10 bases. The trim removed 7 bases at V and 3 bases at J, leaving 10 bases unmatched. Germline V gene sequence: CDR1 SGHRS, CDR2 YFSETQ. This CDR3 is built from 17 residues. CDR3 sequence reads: CASEPGQGRVGANVLTF. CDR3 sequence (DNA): TGCGCCAGCGAGCCGGGACAGGGGCGAGTTGGGGCCAACGTCCTGACTTTC.

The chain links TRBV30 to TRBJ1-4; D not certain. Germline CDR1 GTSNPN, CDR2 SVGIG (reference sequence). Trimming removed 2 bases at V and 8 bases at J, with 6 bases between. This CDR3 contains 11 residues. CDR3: CAWSQGEKLFF. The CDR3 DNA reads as TGTGCCTGGAGTCAAGGGGAAAAACTGTTTTTT.

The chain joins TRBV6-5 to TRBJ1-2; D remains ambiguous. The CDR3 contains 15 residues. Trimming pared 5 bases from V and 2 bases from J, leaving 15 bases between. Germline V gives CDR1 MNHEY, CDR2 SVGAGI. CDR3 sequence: CASSIPYRANYGYTF. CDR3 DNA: TGTGCCAGCAGTATCCCGTATAGGGCGAACTATGGCTACACCTTC.

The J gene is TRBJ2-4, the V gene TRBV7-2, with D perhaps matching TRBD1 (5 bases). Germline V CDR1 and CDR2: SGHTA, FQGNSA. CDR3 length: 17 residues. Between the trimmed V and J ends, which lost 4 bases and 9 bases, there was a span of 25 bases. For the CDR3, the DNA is TGTGCCAGCAGCTACAAGTGGGGCGACTCTCTCTATGCCATTCAGTACTTC. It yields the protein CASSYKWGDSLYAIQYF.